This T cell receptor beta chain was observed in a study of beta chain features in type 1 diabetes. cDNA synthesis used the whole RNA isolate, giving expressed TCRB sequences. Each sample of naive, central memory or regulatory T cells had, on average, roughly 3.4 million reads. Using immunoSEQ multiplex PCR, the repertoire was profiled, and TCRdb retains in-frame clones only, with some absent. The sample lists 500,000 to 700,000 clones; around a sixth were seen once. J was trimmed by 2 bases and V by 3 bases; bases with no gene match: 6. CDR3 length: 17 residues. Germline CDR1 reads KGHSH; CDR2 reads LQKENI.

The V gene is TRBV18, the J gene TRBJ1-5; 11 positions agree with TRBD1. Source material: naive CD4+ T cells from blood. The TCR comes from a man aged 18 to 29 in good health. In DNA form, the CDR3 reads TGTGCCAGCTCACCCTTTGGACAGGGGGCTGGCAATCAGCCCCAGCATTTT. Protein sequence: CASSPFGQGAGNQPQHF.